This T cell receptor (beta chain) appears in the sequencing data of a study of blood T cell repertoires in COVID-19. Study-wide background: There were acute and convalescent COVID-19 samples, and they came from the United States, Italy and Spain. The analysed material was cDNA or gDNA that came from T cells, B-cell-depleted T cells, or PBMCs.

CDR3 length equals 14 residues. The V end was cut by 6 bases, the J end by 7 bases, with 15 bases between. Germline assignment: CDR1 MNHEY and CDR2 SVGAGI. The repertoire was sequenced with immunoSEQ multiplex PCR; TCRdb's copy has only in-frame clones and lacks some. The sample has 350,000 to 450,000 clones, approximately 86% seen once. V usage is TRBV6-5 and J usage is TRBJ2-2; TRBD2 is a possible D gene (6 bases). The TCR comes from a human donor in a cohort sampled during active COVID-19. Sequencing was carried out using peripheral blood. CDR3 bases: TGTGCCAGCAGCCTACGGCGGGGAGGCGGGGAGCTGTTTTTT. The encoded protein is CASSLRRGGGELFF.